These 20 T cell receptor beta chains share one sample of origin, sequenced in a study of CXCR3-negative and CXCR3-positive naive CD8 T cells (dated by TCRdb to the late 2010s). This sample was sequenced with a NextSeq 550. The Human TCR Profiling Kit (MiLaboratory) was used to prepare UMI-labeled 5' RACE TRB cDNA libraries. After the reads were reprocessed by TCRdb, one entry was made per CDR3 protein sequence, with no DNA. The sample table gives around 40,000 distinct CDR3 sequences. The ten largest make up approximately 14% of the sample. Sequenced sample: memory CD8+ T cells from blood. The label giving this sample's cell subset or site can be read as: conventional CD8+ memory T cells (TMEM), sorted as controls. These receptors were obtained from a human donor in good health. Some clones in this sample may be carry-over from other donors' samples.

The chain couples TRBV6-2 or TRBV6-3 to TRBJ1-1; TCRdb proposes TRBD1, but this gene call is untestable without DNA. Germline CDR1 and CDR2: MNHEY and SVGEGT. There are 13 residues in the CDR3. CDR3 amino acids: CASSPRELREAFF.

The rearrangement uses TRBV29-1 and TRBJ1-2. The germline V gene has CDR1 SQVTM and CDR2 ANQGSEA. This CDR3 region has 16 residues. The CDR3 sequence: CSALTDRIPSNYGYTF.

The V call is TRBV28, the J call TRBJ2-7; TCRdb names TRBD2, which stays unverified in the absence of DNA. This CDR3 has 15 amino acids. CDR1 is MDHEN, CDR2 SYDVKM, per germline. CDR3 sequence reads: CASSTRDSVDYEQYF. The whole variable domain, filled in from reference TRBV28 and TRBJ2-7, reads DVKVTQSSRYLVKRTGEKVFLECVQDMDHENMFWYRQDPGLGLRLIYFSYDVKMKEKGDIPEGYSVSREKKERFSLILESASTNQTSMYLCASSTRDSVDYEQYFGPGTRLTVT.

This chain joins TRBV3-1 and TRBJ1-1; TCRdb's D gene call, TRBD1, goes unchecked for lack of DNA. This CDR3 comprises 13 residues. The V gene's germline CDR1 is LGHDT and CDR2 YNNKEL (reference sequence). The CDR3 here is CASSQAGYTEAFF.

The chain joins TRBV25-1 to TRBJ2-7. This CDR3 contains 13 residues. Germline assignment: CDR1 MGHDK and CDR2 SYGVNS. CDR3 loop: CASSTQGFHEQYF.

The chain recombines TRBV6-2 or TRBV6-3 with TRBJ1-1; TCRdb's D gene call, TRBD1, goes unchecked for lack of DNA. The CDR3 contains 17 residues. Germline assignment: CDR1 MNHEY and CDR2 SVGEGT. The CDR3 sequence: CASSYPYLGQGDSEAFF.

This chain uses TRBV2 with TRBJ2-1; TCRdb reports TRBD1, a call that lacks DNA to check it against. CDR1 is SNHLY, CDR2 FYNNEI, per germline. The CDR3 has 13 amino acids. The CDR3 reads CASRPGQGDEQFF.

V is TRBV29-1 and J is TRBJ2-3; lacking DNA, the TRBD1 call made by TCRdb goes unchecked. The germline gives CDR1 SQVTM, CDR2 ANQGSEA. This CDR3 has 14 amino acids. The CDR3 loop is CSVGRGGPTDTQYF.

The chain carries TRBV6-5 and TRBJ1-5; TCRdb outputs TRBD1, but without DNA this stays unchecked. The CDR3 extends over 15 amino acids. In germline, CDR1 is MNHEY, CDR2 SVGAGI. The CDR3 sequence: CASSPPEDSNQPQHF.

This chain links TRBV2 with TRBJ2-5; the D gene TCRdb calls, TRBD1, cannot be checked with no DNA. The CDR3 totals 15 residues. The V gene's germline CDR1 is SNHLY and CDR2 FYNNEI. The CDR3 loop reads CASSDPLQGPETQYF.

The J gene is TRBJ2-7, the V gene TRBV11-2. The germline V gene encodes CDR1 SGHAT and CDR2 FQNNGV. This CDR3 region has 13 residues. The CDR3 reads CASSLNSLYEQYF.

The chain links TRBV5-4 to TRBJ2-5. Per the germline V gene, CDR1 is SGHNT and CDR2 is YYREEE (reference sequence). The CDR3 covers 14 residues. Here the CDR3 reads CASSYPSSQETQYF.

This chain uses TRBV7-3 with TRBJ2-7; TCRdb selects TRBD2, and the lack of DNA leaves this call unchecked. Germline V gives CDR1 SGHTA, CDR2 FQGTGA. The CDR3 runs 13 residues. This CDR3 reads CASRPSGTREQYF. Full variable domain (outside the CDR3, taken from reference TRBV7-3 and TRBJ2-7): GAGVSQTPSNKVTEKGKYVELRCDPISGHTALYWYRQSLGQGPEFLIYFQGTGAADDSGLPNDRFFAVRPEGSVSTLKIQRTERGDSAVYLCASRPSGTREQYFGPGTRLTVT.

The genes are TRBV5-6 and TRBJ2-3; TCRdb proposes TRBD2, but this gene call is untestable without DNA. CDR3 size: 16 residues. The germline CDR1 and CDR2 sequences are SGHDT and YYEEEE. The CDR3 spells CASSLVQRGGPRTQYF.

The CDR3 region is CASASGTYEQYF. V and J are TRBV7-2 and TRBJ2-7. CDR3 length: 12 residues. Per the germline V gene, CDR1 is SGHTA and CDR2 is FQGNSA.

The chain's CDR3 is CASSLGGTGGSYEQYF. V and J are TRBV12-3 or TRBV12-4 and TRBJ2-7; TCRdb indicates TRBD1, and absent DNA this call remains unverified. This CDR3 is built from 16 residues.

The rearrangement links TRBV20-1 to TRBJ1-1; the D call of TRBD1 rests on TCRdb alone, since no DNA is present to check it. Germline CDR1 is DFQATT and CDR2 is SNEGSKA (reference sequence). This CDR3 contains 16 residues. The chain's CDR3 is CSARGTPDGGNTEAFF.

The J gene is TRBJ1-4, the V gene TRBV27; TCRdb designates TRBD1, a call that cannot be tested without DNA. CDR1 MNHEY and CDR2 SMNVEV come from the germline V gene (reference sequence). CDR3 length equals 14 residues. The chain's CDR3 is CASSVTGRAEKLFF.

V and J are TRBV9 and TRBJ2-5; TCRdb outputs TRBD1, but without DNA this stays unchecked. This CDR3 spans 17 amino acids. CDR1 SGDLS and CDR2 YYNGEE come from the germline V gene. The CDR3 loop is CASSVWAGTGPEETQYF.

The V gene is TRBV5-1, the J gene TRBJ1-1; TCRdb designates TRBD1, a call that cannot be tested without DNA. The CDR3 has 13 amino acids. Germline V gives CDR1 SGHRS, CDR2 YFSETQ. CDR3 region: CASSLQGVTEAFF.